The text below deals with one T cell receptor (beta chain). Primers: 60 Vbeta forward and 13 Jbeta reverse. Profiled with immunoSEQ multiplex PCR; TCRdb holds only in-frame clones, not every one. The table has around 170,000 clones, approximately 80% seen once. This record belongs to a study of cytomegalovirus exposure and HLA in healthy donors. Study overall: The study's early data release held some 85 million unique TCRs from HLA-typed donors.

The CDR3 is 12 residues long. CDR1 is ENHRY, CDR2 SYGVKD, per germline. These donors counted as nominally healthy when sampled, but unrecorded immune exposures were likely. This sequence was found in a woman aged 45-59 years in good health and CMV-seropositive. This sequence joins TRBV10-3 and TRBJ2-5; D possibly corresponds to TRBD1 (5 bases). Near its end, the DNA agrees better with TRBJ2-7, so the J call may be wrong. Sample: PBMCs. Here the CDR3 reads CATLWQGHEQYF. As DNA, the CDR3 is TGTGCCACCTTATGGCAGGGCCACGAGCAGTACTTC.